This entry describes one T cell receptor beta chain. The data were obtained in a study of T cell changes during pregnancy in multiple sclerosis. Assay used: immunoSEQ multiplex PCR; TCRdb lists only in-frame clones, some missing. Among approximately 92,000 clones, under 95% were seen once, and the ten largest hold more than 0.75%. Trimming at V came to 7 bases and at J to 0 bases, leaving 11 bases not matched to a gene. The CDR3 is 17 amino acids. Germline V gene data show CDR1 as LNHDA and CDR2 as SQIVND (reference sequence). The sequence was collected from a female donor with multiple sclerosis, enrolled in a pregnancy study. The rearrangement joins TRBV19 to TRBJ2-1, with TRBD2 matching 8 bases. Sequencing was performed on peripheral blood, taken after pregnancy. CDR3 DNA: TGTGCCAGTAATCCCTCCCCTAGCGGGCGCTCCTACAATGAGCAGTTCTTC. This gives the protein CASNPSPSGRSYNEQFF. The full variable domain, rest sourced from reference TRBV19 and TRBJ2-1, is DGGITQSPKYLFRKEGQNVTLSCEQNLNHDAMYWYRQDPGQGLRLIYYSQIVNDFQKGDIAEGYSVSREKKESFPLTVTSAQKNPTAFYLCASNPSPSGRSYNEQFFGPGTRLTVL.